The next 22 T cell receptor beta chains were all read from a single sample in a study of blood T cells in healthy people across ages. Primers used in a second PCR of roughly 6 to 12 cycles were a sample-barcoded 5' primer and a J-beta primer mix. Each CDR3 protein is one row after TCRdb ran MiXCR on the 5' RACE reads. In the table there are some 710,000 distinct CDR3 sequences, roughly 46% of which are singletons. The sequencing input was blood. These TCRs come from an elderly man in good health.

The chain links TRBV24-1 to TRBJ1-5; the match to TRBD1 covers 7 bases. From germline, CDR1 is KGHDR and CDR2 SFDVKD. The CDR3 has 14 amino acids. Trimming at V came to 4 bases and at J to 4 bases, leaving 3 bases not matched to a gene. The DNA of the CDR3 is TGTGCCACCAGTGAGCCGACAGGGAATCAGCCCCAGCATTTT. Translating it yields CATSEPTGNQPQHF.

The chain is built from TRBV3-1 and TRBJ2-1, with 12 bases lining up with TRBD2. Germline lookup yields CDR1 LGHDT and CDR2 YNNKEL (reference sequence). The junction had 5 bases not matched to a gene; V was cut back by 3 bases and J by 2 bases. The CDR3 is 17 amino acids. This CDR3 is CASSHASGRATYNEQFF. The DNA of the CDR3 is TGTGCCAGCAGCCACGCTAGCGGGAGGGCGACCTACAATGAGCAGTTCTTC.

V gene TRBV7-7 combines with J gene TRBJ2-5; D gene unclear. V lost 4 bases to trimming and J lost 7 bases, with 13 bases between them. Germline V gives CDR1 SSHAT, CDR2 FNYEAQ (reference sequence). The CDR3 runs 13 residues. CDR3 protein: CASSSDKGGTQYF. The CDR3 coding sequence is TGTGCCAGCAGCTCCGACAAGGGTGGGACCCAGTACTTC.

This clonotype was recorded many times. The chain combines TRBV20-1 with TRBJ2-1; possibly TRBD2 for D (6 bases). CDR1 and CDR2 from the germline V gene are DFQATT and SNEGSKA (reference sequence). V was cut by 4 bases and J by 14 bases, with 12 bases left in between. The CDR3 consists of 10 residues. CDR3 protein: CSATRDREFF. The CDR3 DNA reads TGCAGTGCTACGCGGGACCGGGAGTTCTTC.

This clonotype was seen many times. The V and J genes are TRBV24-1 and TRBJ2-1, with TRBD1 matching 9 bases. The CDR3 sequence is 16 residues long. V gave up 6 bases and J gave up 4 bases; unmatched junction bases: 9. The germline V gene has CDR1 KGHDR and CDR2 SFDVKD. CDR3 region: CATSPAGQGIYNEQFF. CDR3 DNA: TGTGCCACCAGTCCCGCGGGACAGGGAATTTACAATGAGCAGTTCTTC.

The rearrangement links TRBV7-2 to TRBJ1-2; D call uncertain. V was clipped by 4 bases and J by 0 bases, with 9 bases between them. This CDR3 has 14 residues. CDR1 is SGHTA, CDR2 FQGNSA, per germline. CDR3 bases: TGTGCCAGCAGCTCTCTGGGAGCTAACTATGGCTACACCTTC. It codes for CASSSLGANYGYTF. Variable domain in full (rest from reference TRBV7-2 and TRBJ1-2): GAGVSQSPSNKVTEKGKDVELRCDPISGHTALYWYRQSLGQGLEFLIYFQGNSAPDKSGLPSDRFSAERTGGSVSTLTIQRTQQEDSAVYLCASSSLGANYGYTFGSGTRLTVV.

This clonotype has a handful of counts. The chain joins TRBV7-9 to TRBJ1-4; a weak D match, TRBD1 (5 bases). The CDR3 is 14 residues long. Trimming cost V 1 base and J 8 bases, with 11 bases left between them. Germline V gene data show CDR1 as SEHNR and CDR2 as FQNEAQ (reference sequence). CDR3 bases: TGTGCCAGCAGCTTAGAAGCGACAGCCGAAAAACTGTTTTTT. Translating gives CASSLEATAEKLFF.

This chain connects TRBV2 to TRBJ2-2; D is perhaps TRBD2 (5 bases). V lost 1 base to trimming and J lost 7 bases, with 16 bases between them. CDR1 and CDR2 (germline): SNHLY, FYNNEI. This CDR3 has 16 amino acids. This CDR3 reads CASSEVPGGSGGELFF. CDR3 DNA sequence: TGTGCCAGCAGTGAAGTCCCCGGTGGGAGCGGCGGGGAGCTGTTTTTT.

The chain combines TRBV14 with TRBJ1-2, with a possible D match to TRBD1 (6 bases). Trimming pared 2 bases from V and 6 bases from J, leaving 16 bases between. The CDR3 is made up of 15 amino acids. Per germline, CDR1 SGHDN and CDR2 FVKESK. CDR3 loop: CASSQHQQGLDGYTF. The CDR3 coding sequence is TGTGCCAGCAGCCAACATCAACAGGGCCTCGATGGCTACACCTTC.

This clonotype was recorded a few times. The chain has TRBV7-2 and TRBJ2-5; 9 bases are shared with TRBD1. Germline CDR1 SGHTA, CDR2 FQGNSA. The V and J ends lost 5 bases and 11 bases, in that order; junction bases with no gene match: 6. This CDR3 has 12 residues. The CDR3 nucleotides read TGTGCCAGCAGCAGGGGGACAGGGCAGCAGTACTTC. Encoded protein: CASSRGTGQQYF.

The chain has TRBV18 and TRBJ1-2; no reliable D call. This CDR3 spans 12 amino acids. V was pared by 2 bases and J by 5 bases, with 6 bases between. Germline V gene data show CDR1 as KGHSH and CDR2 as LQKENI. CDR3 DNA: TGTGCCAGCTCACCAATTCAATATGGCTACACCTTC. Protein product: CASSPIQYGYTF.

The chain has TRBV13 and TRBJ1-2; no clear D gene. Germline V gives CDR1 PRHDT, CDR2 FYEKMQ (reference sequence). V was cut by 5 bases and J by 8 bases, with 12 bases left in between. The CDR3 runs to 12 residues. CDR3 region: CASSPRPSGYTF. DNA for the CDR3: TGTGCCAGCAGCCCCAGGCCCTCGGGCTACACCTTC.

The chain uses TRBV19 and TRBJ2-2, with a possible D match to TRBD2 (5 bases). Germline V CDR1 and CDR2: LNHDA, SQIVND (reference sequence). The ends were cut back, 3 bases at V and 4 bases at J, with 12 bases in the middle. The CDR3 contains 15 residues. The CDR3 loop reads CASSIGLAGTGELFF. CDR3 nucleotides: TGTGCCAGTAGTATTGGGCTAGCAGGCACCGGGGAGCTGTTTTTT. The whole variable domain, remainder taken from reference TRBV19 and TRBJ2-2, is DGGITQSPKYLFRKEGQNVTLSCEQNLNHDAMYWYRQDPGQGLRLIYYSQIVNDFQKGDIAEGYSVSREKKESFPLTVTSAQKNPTAFYLCASSIGLAGTGELFFGEGSRLTVL.

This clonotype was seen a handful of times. CDR3 region: CASSQGLPGQDGQPQHF. For the CDR3, the DNA is TGCGCCAGCAGCCAAGGTTTGCCGGGACAGGATGGCCAGCCCCAGCATTTT. The V gene is TRBV4-3, the J gene TRBJ1-5, with 8 bases aligning to TRBD1. Germline V gene sequence: CDR1 LGHNA, CDR2 YSLEER. There are 17 residues in the CDR3. The junction had 12 bases not matched to a gene; V was cut back by 1 base and J by 7 bases.

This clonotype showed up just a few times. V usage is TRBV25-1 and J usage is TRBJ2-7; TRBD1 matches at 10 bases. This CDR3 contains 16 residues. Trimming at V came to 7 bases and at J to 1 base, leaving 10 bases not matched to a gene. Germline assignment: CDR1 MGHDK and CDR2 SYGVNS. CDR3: CASTSNRDRGSYEQYF. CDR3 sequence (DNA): TGTGCCAGCACCTCCAATCGGGACAGGGGATCCTACGAGCAGTACTTC.

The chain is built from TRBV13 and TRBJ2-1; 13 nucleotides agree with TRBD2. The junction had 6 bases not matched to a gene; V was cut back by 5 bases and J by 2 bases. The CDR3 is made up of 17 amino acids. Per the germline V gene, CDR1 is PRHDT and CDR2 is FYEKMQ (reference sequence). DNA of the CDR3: TGTGCCAGCAGCCTCGGACTAGCGGGAGCCACCTACAATGAGCAGTTCTTC. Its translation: CASSLGLAGATYNEQFF.

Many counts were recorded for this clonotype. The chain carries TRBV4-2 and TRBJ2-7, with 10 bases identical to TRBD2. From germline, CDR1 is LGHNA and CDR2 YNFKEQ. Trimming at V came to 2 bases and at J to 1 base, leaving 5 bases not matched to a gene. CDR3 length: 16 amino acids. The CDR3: CASSQRTSGMSYEQYF. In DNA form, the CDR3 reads TGTGCCAGCAGCCAAAGGACTAGCGGAATGTCCTACGAGCAGTACTTC.

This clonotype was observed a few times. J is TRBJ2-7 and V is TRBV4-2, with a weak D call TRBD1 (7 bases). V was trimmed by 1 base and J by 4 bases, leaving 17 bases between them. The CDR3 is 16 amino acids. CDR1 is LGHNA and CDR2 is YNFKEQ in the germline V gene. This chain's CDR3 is CASSQAKPGGGYEQYF. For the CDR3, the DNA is TGTGCCAGCAGCCAAGCGAAGCCAGGGGGAGGTTACGAGCAGTACTTC.

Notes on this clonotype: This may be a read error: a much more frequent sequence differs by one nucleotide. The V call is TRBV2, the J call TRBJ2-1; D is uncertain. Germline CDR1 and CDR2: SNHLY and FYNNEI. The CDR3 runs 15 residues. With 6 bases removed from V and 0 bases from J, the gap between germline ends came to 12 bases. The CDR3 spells CASRGSPSSYNEQFF. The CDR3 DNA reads TGTGCCAGCAGGGGCTCCCCAAGCTCCTACAATGAGCAGTTCTTC.

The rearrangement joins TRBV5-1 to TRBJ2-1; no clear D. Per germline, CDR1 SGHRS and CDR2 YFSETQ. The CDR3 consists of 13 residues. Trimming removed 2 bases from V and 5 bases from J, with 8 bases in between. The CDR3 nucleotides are TGCGCCAGCAGCTTACCGGATGACAATGAGCAGTTCTTC. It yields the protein CASSLPDDNEQFF.

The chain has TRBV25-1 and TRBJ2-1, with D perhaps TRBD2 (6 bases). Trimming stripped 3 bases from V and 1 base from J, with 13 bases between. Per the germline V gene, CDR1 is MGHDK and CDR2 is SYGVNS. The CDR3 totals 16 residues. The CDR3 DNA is TGTGCCAGCAGTGATACCGGGAGAGGATCCTACAATGAGCAGTTCTTC. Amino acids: CASSDTGRGSYNEQFF.

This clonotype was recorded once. CDR3 sequence: CASSLSTSGVGSYNEQFF. The CDR3 nucleotides are TGTGCCAGCAGTTTATCGACTAGCGGGGTAGGCTCCTACAATGAGCAGTTCTTC. The chain combines TRBV12-3 or TRBV12-4 with TRBJ2-1, with 11 bases lining up with TRBD2. The CDR3 runs to 18 residues. With V trimmed by 2 bases and J by 0 bases, 6 bases remained unmatched.